This TCR beta chain was sequenced during a study of cytomegalovirus exposure and HLA in healthy donors. Germline V gene data show CDR1 as MNHEY and CDR2 as SVGAGI. V lost 9 bases, J lost 5 bases, and 16 bases lay in between. The CDR3 contains 13 residues. The PCR was carried out with 60 Vbeta primers and 13 Jbeta primers. Original processing methods: Later work found about 80 million unique TCR beta chains, with 9.5 million to 14 million shared. Sequencing used immunoSEQ multiplex PCR; TCRdb keeps in-frame clones, though not all of them. V, J and clone size are taken as reported in that table, and D and trimming were inferred from the DNA itself. The table lists approximately 110,000 clones.

The TCR originated in a young man in good health and CMV-seronegative. The sample was PBMCs. V is TRBV6-5 and J is TRBJ1-1, with D possibly matching TRBD1 (6 bases). The CDR3 region is CASQNRETTEAFF. CDR3 nucleotides: TGTGCCAGTCAAAACAGGGAGACGACTGAAGCTTTCTTT.